The rows below give T cell receptor beta chains drawn from one sample of a study of cytomegalovirus exposure and HLA in healthy donors. Libraries were prepared by immunoSEQ multiplex PCR; TCRdb keeps only in-frame clonotypes and omits some of them. The table shows some 110,000 clones, with almost 70% occurring only once. The sample comprised PBMCs. The receptors stem from a man aged 25-45 years in good health and CMV-seronegative. The CDR3 runs from the conserved cysteine through the conserved F or W. A D gene is named only where the DNA matches it firmly. Part of the rows lack a size; the others show once, few, many or a class for expanded clones.

len: 13
v_gene: TRBV7-3
j_gene: TRBJ2-7
abundance: .
d_gene: TRBD1
CDR3nt: TGTGCCAGCAGCCCACAGGGGTCGAGTGAGCAGTACTTC
CDR3aa: CASSPQGSSEQYF

len: 15
v_gene: TRBV5-1
j_gene: TRBJ1-5
abundance: .
d_gene: .
CDR3nt: TGCGCCAGCAGCTTGGAGGAGGGGGGGCATCAGCCCCAGCATTTT
CDR3aa: CASSLEEGGHQPQHF

len: 14
v_gene: TRBV29-1
j_gene: TRBJ2-5
abundance: .
d_gene: TRBD1
CDR3nt: TGCAGCGTGGCCCGACAGGGGGTGAGAGAGACCCAGTACTTC
CDR3aa: CSVARQGVRETQYF

len: 12
v_gene: TRBV2
j_gene: TRBJ2-7
abundance: once
d_gene: TRBD1
CDR3nt: TGTGCCAGCAGGGGGGACAGCTACGAGCAGTACTTC
CDR3aa: CASRGDSYEQYF

len: 13
v_gene: TRBV9
j_gene: TRBJ1-6
abundance: .
d_gene: .
CDR3nt: TGTGCCAGCAGCGTAGAGCTGTTATCACCCCTCCACTTT
CDR3aa: CASSVELLSPLHF

len: 12
v_gene: TRBV28
j_gene: TRBJ2-5
abundance: .
d_gene: .
CDR3nt: TGTGCCAGCAGTTCCCTGGGCTGGGAGCAGTACTTC
CDR3aa: CASSSLGWEQYF

len: 16
v_gene: TRBV18
j_gene: TRBJ1-5
abundance: few
d_gene: TRBD1
CDR3nt: TGTGCCAGCTCACCGAGACAGGGGGAAGACAATCAGCCCCAGCATTTT
CDR3aa: CASSPRQGEDNQPQHF

len: 13
v_gene: TRBV6-5
j_gene: TRBJ2-1
abundance: .
d_gene: .
CDR3nt: TGTGCCAGCGCCTTGAAGCTCTACAATGAGCAGTTCTTC
CDR3aa: CASALKLYNEQFF

len: 15
v_gene: TRBV7-3
j_gene: TRBJ2-7
abundance: .
d_gene: .
CDR3nt: TGTGCCAGCAGTCCCGGGAGCTTCTGGCCCTACGAGCAGTACTTC
CDR3aa: CASSPGSFWPYEQYF

len: 16
v_gene: TRBV5-1
j_gene: TRBJ2-1
abundance: .
d_gene: TRBD2
CDR3nt: TGCGCCAGCAGCTTAATGACTAGCGGGAGTTCGAATGAGCAGTTCTTC
CDR3aa: CASSLMTSGSSNEQFF